This TCR beta chain was identified in a study of breast tumors, draining lymph nodes, adjacent tissues. This clonotype was recorded once. From germline, CDR1 is SEHNR and CDR2 FQNEAQ (reference sequence). V was cut by 1 base and J by 2 bases, with 11 bases left in between. This CDR3 region has 16 residues. TCRdb processed the multiplex PCR reads anew with MiXCR; each CDR3 protein has one entry. This table holds 20,000 to 25,000 distinct CDR3 sequences, 41% found once. The sample was breast tumor tissue. V gene TRBV7-9 combines with J gene TRBJ2-2, with D possibly being TRBD2 (5 bases). The receptor comes from a female donor with breast cancer. Some clones in this sample may be carry-over from other donors' samples. The CDR3 coding sequence is TGTGCCAGCAGCTTAGGGCGCGGGTCCAACACCGGGGAGCTGTTTTTT. Translation: CASSLGRGSNTGELFF. The full variable domain, its missing parts supplied by reference TRBV7-9 and TRBJ2-2, is DTGVSQNPRHKITKRGQNVTFRCDPISEHNRLYWYRQTLGQGPEFLTYFQNEAQLEKSRLLSDRFSAERPKGSFSTLEIQRTEQGDSAMYLCASSLGRGSNTGELFFGEGSRLTVL.